The T cell receptor beta chain described here comes from a study of long-term antiretroviral therapy in people with HIV. Sequencing relied on immunoSEQ assay v3.0, run at survey level. Libraries were prepared by immunoSEQ multiplex PCR; TCRdb keeps only in-frame clonotypes and omits some of them. Among 15,000 or so clones listed, 65% to 90% were seen once. In germline, CDR1 is MDHEN, CDR2 SYDVKM. Deletions cut 5 bases from V and 2 bases from J, with 13 bases between. This CDR3 spans 14 amino acids. This sequence originates from a man younger than 40 with HIV. The specimen comprised unsorted PBMCs, sampled 0.4 years after starting antiretroviral therapy. This rearrangement joins TRBV28 to TRBJ2-7; D tentatively fits TRBD1 or TRBD2 (5 bases each). Written as DNA, the CDR3 is TGTGCCAGCAGTCCGACCGGGACCCCCTACGAGCAGTACTTC. It is translated as CASSPTGTPYEQYF. The full variable domain, in which reference TRBV28 and TRBJ2-7 provide the parts outside the CDR3, is DVKVTQSSRYLVKRTGEKVFLECVQDMDHENMFWYRQDPGLGLRLIYFSYDVKMKEKGDIPEGYSVSREKKERFSLILESASTNQTSMYLCASSPTGTPYEQYFGPGTRLTVT.